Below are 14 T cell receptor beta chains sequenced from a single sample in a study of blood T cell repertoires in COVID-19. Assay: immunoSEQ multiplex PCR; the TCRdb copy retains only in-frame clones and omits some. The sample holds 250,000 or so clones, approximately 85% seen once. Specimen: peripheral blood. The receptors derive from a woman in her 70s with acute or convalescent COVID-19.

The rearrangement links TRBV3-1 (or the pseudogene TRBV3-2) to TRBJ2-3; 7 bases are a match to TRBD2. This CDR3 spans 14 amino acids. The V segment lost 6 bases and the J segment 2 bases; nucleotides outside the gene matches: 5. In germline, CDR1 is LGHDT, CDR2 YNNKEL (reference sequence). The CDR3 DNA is TGTGCCAGCAGTCGCAGCGGGGCCACAGATACGCAGTATTTT. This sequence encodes CASSRSGATDTQYF.

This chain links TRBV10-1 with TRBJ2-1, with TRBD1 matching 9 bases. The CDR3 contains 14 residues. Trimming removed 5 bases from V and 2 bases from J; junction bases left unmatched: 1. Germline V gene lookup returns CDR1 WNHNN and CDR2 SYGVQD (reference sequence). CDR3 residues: CASSRTGAYNEQFF. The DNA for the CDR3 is TGCGCCAGCAGTAGGACAGGGGCCTACAATGAGCAGTTCTTC.

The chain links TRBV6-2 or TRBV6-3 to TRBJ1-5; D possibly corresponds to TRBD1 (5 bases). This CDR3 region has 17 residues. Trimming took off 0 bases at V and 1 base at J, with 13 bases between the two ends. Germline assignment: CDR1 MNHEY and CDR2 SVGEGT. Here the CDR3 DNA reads TGTGCCAGCAGTTACTCTCAGGGTATACCAAGCAATCAGCCCCAGCATTTT. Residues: CASSYSQGIPSNQPQHF.

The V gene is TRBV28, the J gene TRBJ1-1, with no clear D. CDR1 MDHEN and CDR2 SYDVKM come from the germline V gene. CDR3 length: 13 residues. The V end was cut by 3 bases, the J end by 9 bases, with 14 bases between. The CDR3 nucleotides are TGTGCCAGCAGTTTCTTGTCCCTCGGGAAAGCTTTCTTT. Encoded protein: CASSFLSLGKAFF. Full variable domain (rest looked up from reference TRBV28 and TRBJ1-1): DVKVTQSSRYLVKRTGEKVFLECVQDMDHENMFWYRQDPGLGLRLIYFSYDVKMKEKGDIPEGYSVSREKKERFSLILESASTNQTSMYLCASSFLSLGKAFFGQGTRLTVV.

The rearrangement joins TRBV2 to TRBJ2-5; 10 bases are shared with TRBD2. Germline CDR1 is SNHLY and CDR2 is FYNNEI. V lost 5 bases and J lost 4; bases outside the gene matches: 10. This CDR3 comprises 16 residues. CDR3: CASSRELAGPRETQYF. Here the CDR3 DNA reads TGTGCCAGCAGTCGAGAACTAGCGGGGCCCCGAGAGACCCAGTACTTC.

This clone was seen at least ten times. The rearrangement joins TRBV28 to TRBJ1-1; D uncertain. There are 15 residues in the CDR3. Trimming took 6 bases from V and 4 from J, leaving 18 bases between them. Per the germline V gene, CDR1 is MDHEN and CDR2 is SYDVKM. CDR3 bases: TGTGCCAGCAGCTCCGGACTTCTGGGGAGCACTGAAGCTTTCTTT. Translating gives CASSSGLLGSTEAFF.

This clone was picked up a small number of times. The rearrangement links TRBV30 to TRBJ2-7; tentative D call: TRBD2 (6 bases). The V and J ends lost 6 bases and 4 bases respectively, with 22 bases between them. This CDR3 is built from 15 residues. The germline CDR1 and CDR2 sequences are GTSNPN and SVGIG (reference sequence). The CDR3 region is CACVWGGGTRYEQYF. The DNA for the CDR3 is TGTGCCTGTGTCTGGGGCGGAGGGACCCGTTACGAGCAGTACTTC.

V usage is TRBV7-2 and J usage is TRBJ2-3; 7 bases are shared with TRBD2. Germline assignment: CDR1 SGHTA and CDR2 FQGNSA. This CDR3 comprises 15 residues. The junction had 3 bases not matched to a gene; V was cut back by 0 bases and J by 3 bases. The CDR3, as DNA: TGTGCCAGCAGCTTAGCACTAGCGCTGACAGATACGCAGTATTTT. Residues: CASSLALALTDTQYF.

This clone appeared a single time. CDR3: CASSLQLHSYEQYF. For the CDR3, the DNA is TGCGCCAGCAGCCTACAGCTGCACTCCTACGAGCAGTACTTC. The V and J genes are TRBV4-1 and TRBJ2-7; D call uncertain. Germline V gene data show CDR1 as MGHRA and CDR2 as YSYEKL. This CDR3 is built from 14 residues. Trimming stripped 4 bases from V and 0 bases from J, with 10 bases between.

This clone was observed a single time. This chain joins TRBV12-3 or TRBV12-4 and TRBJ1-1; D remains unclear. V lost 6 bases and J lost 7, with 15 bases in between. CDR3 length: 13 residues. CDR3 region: CASSVDEALEAFF. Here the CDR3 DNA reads TGTGCCAGCAGCGTGGATGAGGCCCTTGAAGCTTTCTTT.

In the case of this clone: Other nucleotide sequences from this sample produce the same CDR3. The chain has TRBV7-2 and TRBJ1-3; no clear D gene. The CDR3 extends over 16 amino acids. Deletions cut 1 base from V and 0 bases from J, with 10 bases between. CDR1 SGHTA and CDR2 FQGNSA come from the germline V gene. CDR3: CASSLVGPSSGNTIYF. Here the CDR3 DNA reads TGTGCCAGCAGCTTAGTGGGCCCGAGCTCTGGAAACACCATATATTTT.

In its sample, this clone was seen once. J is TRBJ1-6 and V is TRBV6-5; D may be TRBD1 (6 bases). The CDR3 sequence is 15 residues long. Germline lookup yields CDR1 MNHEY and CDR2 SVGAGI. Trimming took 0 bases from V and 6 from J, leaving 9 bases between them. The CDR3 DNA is TGTGCCAGCAGTTACTCGGCAGGGGTTAATTCACCCCTCCACTTT. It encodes CASSYSAGVNSPLHF.

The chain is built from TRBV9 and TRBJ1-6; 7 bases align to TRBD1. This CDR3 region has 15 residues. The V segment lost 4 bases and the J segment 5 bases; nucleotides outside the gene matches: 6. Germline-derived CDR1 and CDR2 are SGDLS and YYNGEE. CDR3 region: CASSPRDRNNSPLHF. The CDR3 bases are TGTGCCAGCAGCCCCCGGGACAGAAATAATTCACCCCTCCACTTT.

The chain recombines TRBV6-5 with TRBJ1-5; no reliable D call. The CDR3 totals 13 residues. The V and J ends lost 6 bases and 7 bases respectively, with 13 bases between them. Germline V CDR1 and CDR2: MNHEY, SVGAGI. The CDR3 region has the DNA TGTGCCAGCAGCGTTACAGCGGACCAGCCCCAGCATTTT. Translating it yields CASSVTADQPQHF.